This TCR beta chain was identified in a study of cytomegalovirus exposure and HLA in healthy donors. Study-wide findings and caveats: Investigators reported approximately 170 TCR beta chains as tied to cytomegalovirus. HLA restriction was apparent for most CMV-associated TCR beta chains in a later analysis. Later analysis demonstrated an association between a missense DCLRE1C variant and TCR beta V- and J-gene trimming.

Primers included in the PCR were 60 Vbeta and 13 Jbeta primers. Data came from immunoSEQ multiplex PCR; TCRdb stores just in-frame clones and leaves some out. The data contain fewer than 140,000 clones, 65% to 80% of them singletons. CDR3 length: 16 residues. Germline-derived CDR1 and CDR2 are MNHEY and SMNVEV (reference sequence). V was clipped by 3 bases and J by 0 bases, with 11 bases between them. In this sample, this clone turned up once. Its cognate antigen is unknown. This clonotype was obtained from a male donor in good health and CMV-seropositive. The rearrangement joins TRBV27 to TRBJ1-4; no firm D call. Input material: PBMCs. CDR3 bases: TGTGCCAGCAGTTTCTCTTCGGGGTCAACTAATGAAAAACTGTTTTTT. This sequence encodes CASSFSSGSTNEKLFF.